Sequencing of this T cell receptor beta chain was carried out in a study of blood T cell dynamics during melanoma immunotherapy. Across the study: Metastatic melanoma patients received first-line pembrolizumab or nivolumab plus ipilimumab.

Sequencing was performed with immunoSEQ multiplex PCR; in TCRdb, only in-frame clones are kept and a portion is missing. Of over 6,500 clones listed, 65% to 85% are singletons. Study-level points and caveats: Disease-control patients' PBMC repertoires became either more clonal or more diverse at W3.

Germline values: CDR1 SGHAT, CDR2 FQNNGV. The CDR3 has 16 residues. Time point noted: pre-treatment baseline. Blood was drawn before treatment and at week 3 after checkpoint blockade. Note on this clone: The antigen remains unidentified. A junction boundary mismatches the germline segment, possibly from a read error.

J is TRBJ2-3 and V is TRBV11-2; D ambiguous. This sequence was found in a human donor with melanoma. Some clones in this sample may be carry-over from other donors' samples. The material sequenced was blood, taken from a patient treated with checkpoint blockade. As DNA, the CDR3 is TGTGCCAGCAACTTAGAGCCGGCCCAGTCCCCAGATACGCAGTATTTT. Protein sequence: CASNLEPAQSPDTQYF.